The TCR beta chain described here comes from a study of early T cells in non-severe SARS-CoV-2 infection. The wider study: Whole-blood bulk RNA, unsorted, was sequenced, and chains were unpaired. Points from the study as a whole: There was a bias toward anti-spike CD8 responses in VDJdb matching, which missed private and CD4 specificities.

Attachment of unique molecular identifiers was made to individual cDNA molecules. One entry per CDR3 protein results from TCRdb running MiXCR on the 5' RACE reads. The sample has around 84,000 distinct CDR3 sequences; roughly an eighth are singletons. This clonotype was picked up a small number of times. Antigen unknown. V shed 5 bases and J shed 3 bases, with 20 bases lying between them. CDR1 MNHEY and CDR2 SMNVEV come from the germline V gene (reference sequence). The CDR3 is made up of 16 amino acids. This receptor was taken from an adult who was a healthcare worker with PCR-confirmed SARS-CoV-2 infection or an uninfected control (not recorded which). The chain recombines TRBV27 with TRBJ2-7; D may be TRBD1 or TRBD2 (5 bases each). Sequencing input: whole blood. The DNA for the CDR3 is TGTGCCAGCAGTCTCCTTTGGCAGGGCGGGTTCTACGAGCAGTACTTC. This gives the protein CASSLLWQGGFYEQYF.